The present TCR beta chain was sequenced within a study of shared clonotypes between healthy human individuals. Measured with immunoSEQ multiplex PCR; TCRdb has only the in-frame clones, and not every one. The table records about 2.4 million clones, 93% of them present only once. The CDR3 sequence is 14 residues long. Trimming pared 4 bases from V and 0 bases from J, leaving 9 bases between. Per germline, CDR1 ENHRY and CDR2 SYGVKD. Material: naive CD4+ T cells from PBMCs. The subset is: CD45RA+ positively selected. The rearrangement uses TRBV10-3 and TRBJ1-2; no firm D call. The clonotype comes from a man aged 18 to 29 in good health. Some clones in this sample may be carry-over from other donors' samples. The CDR3 DNA reads as TGTGCCATCAGTGTCGGTCGGCCTAACTATGGCTACACCTTC. It encodes CAISVGRPNYGYTF.